The 16 T cell receptor beta chains reported below all come from one sample, sequenced in a study of Graves' ophthalmopathy and Graves' hyperthyroidism. The sequenced template was RNA, covering the TCR beta CDR3 region. Second-round multiplex PCR came after first-round RT-PCR with HTBI primers. TCRdb ran MiXCR on the multiplex PCR reads and lists one entry per CDR3 protein. This sample has almost 750,000 distinct CDR3 sequences; about 44% occur once, and the top ten carry 44%. Sequencing was carried out using peripheral blood. Every receptor here comes from an adult man with Graves' ophthalmopathy.

This clonotype has only a few counts. The rearrangement joins TRBV4-1 to TRBJ2-7; D may be TRBD2 (5 bases). The germline V gene has CDR1 MGHRA and CDR2 YSYEKL. The V end lost 4 bases, the J end lost 5 bases, and 12 bases lay between the germline ends. The CDR3 is 13 residues long. The CDR3 is CASSPAGSDEQYF. Written as DNA, the CDR3 is TGCGCCAGCAGCCCCGCGGGTAGCGACGAGCAGTACTTC.

This clonotype was counted many times. This rearrangement joins TRBV7-6 to TRBJ2-7; 9 positions agree with TRBD1. The V gene's germline CDR1 is SGHVS and CDR2 FNYEAQ. The CDR3 covers 13 residues. The J segment lost 9 bases and the V segment lost 5 bases, leaving 8 bases of the junction unmatched. CDR3 in DNA: TGTGCCAGCAGCGTGGGACAGGGAAGCGTGCAGTACTTC. It encodes CASSVGQGSVQYF.

The V and J genes are TRBV7-9 and TRBJ2-6, with no clear D. The CDR3 extends over 17 amino acids. Trimming left V 5 bases short and J 1 base short, with 15 bases between. Looked up from germline, CDR1 is SEHNR and CDR2 is FQNEAQ (reference sequence). The CDR3 is CASSHWGFPSGANVLTF. The CDR3 coding sequence is TGTGCCAGCAGCCACTGGGGATTCCCATCTGGGGCCAACGTCCTGACTTTC.

This clonotype was counted only a few times. The chain employs TRBV4-3 and TRBJ1-1, with TRBD1 as a possible D gene (6 bases). The CDR3 has 14 residues. Trimming took 4 bases from V and 1 from J, leaving 10 bases between them. Germline V CDR1 and CDR2: LGHNA, YSLEER. The CDR3 reads CASSRGQPNTEAFF. CDR3 sequence (DNA): TGCGCCAGCAGCCGAGGACAGCCGAACACTGAAGCTTTCTTT.

The gene calls are TRBV25-1 and TRBJ1-5; tentative D call: TRBD1 (6 bases). The germline V gene encodes CDR1 MGHDK and CDR2 SYGVNS. The CDR3 is 16 residues long. V lost 4 bases and J 5 bases, leaving 18 bases between the germline ends. The CDR3 spells CASSGSGQSDYQPQHF. CDR3 in DNA: TGTGCCAGCAGTGGCAGCGGACAGTCCGACTATCAGCCCCAGCATTTT.

This clonotype has just a few counts. The gene calls are TRBV15 and TRBJ1-2, with D unclear. The CDR3 covers 12 residues. Germline assignment: CDR1 LNHNV and CDR2 YYDKDF (reference sequence). CDR3 loop: CASEGSGYGYTF. The CDR3 DNA reads as TGTGCTAGTGAGGGAAGCGGCTATGGCTACACCTTC.

This clonotype appeared many times. The V and J genes are TRBV7-9 and TRBJ1-1, with TRBD1 matching over 8 bases. Germline V gene sequence: CDR1 SEHNR, CDR2 FQNEAQ (reference sequence). This CDR3 has 13 amino acids. The V gene end was trimmed by 5 bases and the J gene end by 4 bases; junction bases not matched to a gene: 3. The CDR3 is CASSRGQGTEAFF. The CDR3 DNA is TGTGCCAGCAGCCGAGGACAGGGCACTGAAGCTTTCTTT.

This clonotype showed up many times. V usage is TRBV29-1 and J usage is TRBJ1-1, with a possible D match to TRBD1 (6 bases). V was pared by 5 bases and J by 4 bases, with 14 bases between. The CDR3 consists of 13 residues. From germline, CDR1 is SQVTM and CDR2 ANQGSEA. The CDR3 DNA reads as TGCAGCGTTACTCTGGGGGCTCCCACTGAAGCTTTCTTT. Its protein is CSVTLGAPTEAFF.

Points on this clonotype: This may come from a read error, since a much larger clone is one base off. The chain uses TRBV7-9 and TRBJ2-2, with unresolved D. Germline V gene lookup returns CDR1 SEHNR and CDR2 FQNEAQ (reference sequence). The CDR3 is 13 amino acids. CDR3 in DNA: TGTGCCAGCAGCCCGGCTAGGACCGAGGAGCTGTTTTTT. This codes for CASSPARTEELFF. Full variable domain (rest looked up from reference TRBV7-9 and TRBJ2-2): DTGVSQNPRHKITKRGQNVTFRCDPISEHNRLYWYRQTLGQGPEFLTYFQNEAQLEKSRLLSDRFSAERPKGSFSTLEIQRTEQGDSAMYLCASSPARTEELFFGEGSRLTVL.

The J gene is TRBJ1-1, the V gene TRBV5-6, with a possible D match to TRBD1 (5 bases). Germline values: CDR1 SGHDT, CDR2 YYEEEE. This CDR3 is 15 amino acids long. The V gene lost 4 bases and the J gene lost 5 bases, with 18 bases spanning the gap. This CDR3 reads CASSRIGQGGTEAFF. In DNA form, the CDR3 reads TGTGCCAGCAGCAGAATAGGGCAGGGAGGTACTGAAGCTTTCTTT.

The chain combines TRBV6-5 with TRBJ1-2; 8 nucleotides agree with TRBD1. The CDR3 loop spans 14 amino acids. Germline assignment: CDR1 MNHEY and CDR2 SVGAGI. V trimming: 5 bases; J trimming: 3 bases; junction bases outside the gene matches: 5. The CDR3 sequence is CASSGGTGYYGYTF. The CDR3 nucleotides read TGTGCCAGCAGTGGCGGGACAGGCTACTATGGCTACACCTTC.

The chain carries TRBV10-2 and TRBJ1-5; 7 nucleotides agree with TRBD1. After removal of 8 bases from V and 6 bases from J, the junction contained 10 bases not matched to a gene. The CDR3 totals 14 residues. CDR1 WSHSY and CDR2 SAAADI come from the germline V gene. The CDR3 is CASVGQGVGQPQHF. CDR3 bases: TGCGCCAGCGTTGGTCAGGGGGTCGGTCAGCCCCAGCATTTT.

This clonotype showed up just a few times. The chain carries TRBV7-2 and TRBJ2-2; 7 positions match TRBD1. CDR1 is SGHTA, CDR2 FQGNSA, per germline. V gave up 5 bases and J gave up 2 bases; unmatched junction bases: 8. The CDR3 has 16 amino acids. Here the CDR3 reads CASSPRGQINTGELFF. The CDR3 bases are TGTGCCAGCAGCCCGAGGGGACAGATTAACACCGGGGAGCTGTTTTTT.

The J gene is TRBJ2-5, the V gene TRBV6-1, with a possible D match to TRBD2 (6 bases). Germline V lookup: CDR1 MNHNS, CDR2 SASEGT. Trimming took 3 bases from V and 3 from J, leaving 8 bases between them. This CDR3 region has 13 residues. The CDR3 here is CASSDLAKETQYF. CDR3 nucleotide sequence: TGTGCCAGCAGTGATCTAGCGAAAGAGACCCAGTACTTC.

This clonotype has just a few counts. The chain joins TRBV3-1 to TRBJ2-7; D possibly matches TRBD1 or TRBD2 (5 bases each). Germline CDR1 is LGHDT and CDR2 is YNNKEL (reference sequence). Deletions cut 4 bases from V and 9 bases from J, with 16 bases between. The CDR3 extends over 13 amino acids. CDR3 coding DNA: TGTGCCAGCAGCCCCGGAGCAGGGCGGGCGCAGTACTTC. Its protein product is CASSPGAGRAQYF.

This clonotype was detected many times. This chain links TRBV29-1 with TRBJ1-2, with TRBD1 matching 7 bases. V lost 0 bases, J lost 4 bases, and 2 bases stayed unmatched. Germline CDR1 and CDR2: SQVTM and ANQGSEA. The CDR3 is 13 amino acids. In DNA, the CDR3 is TGCAGCGTTGAAGAGACAGGGTTCTATGGCTACACCTTC. This translates into CSVEETGFYGYTF. Variable domain in full (rest from reference TRBV29-1 and TRBJ1-2): SAVISQKPSRDICQRGTSLTIQCQVDSQVTMMFWYRQQPGQSLTLIATANQGSEATYESGFVIDKFPISRPNLTFSTLTVSNMSPEDSSIYLCSVEETGFYGYTFGSGTRLTVV.